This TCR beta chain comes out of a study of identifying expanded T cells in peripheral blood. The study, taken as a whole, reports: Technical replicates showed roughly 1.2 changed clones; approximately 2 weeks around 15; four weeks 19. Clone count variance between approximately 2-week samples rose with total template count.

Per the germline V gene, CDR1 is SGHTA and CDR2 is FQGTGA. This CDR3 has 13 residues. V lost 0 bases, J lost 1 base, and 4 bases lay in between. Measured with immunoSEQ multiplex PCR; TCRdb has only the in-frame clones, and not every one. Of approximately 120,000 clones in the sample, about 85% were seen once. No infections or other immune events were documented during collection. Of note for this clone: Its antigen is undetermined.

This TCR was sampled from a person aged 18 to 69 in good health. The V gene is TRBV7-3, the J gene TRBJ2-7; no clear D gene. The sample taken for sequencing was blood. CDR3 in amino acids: CASSLTASYEQYF. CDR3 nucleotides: TGTGCCAGCAGCTTAACAGCATCCTACGAGCAGTACTTC.